The 10 T cell receptor beta chains reported below all come from one sample, sequenced in a study of T cell repertoires in ileal Crohn's disease. Repertoires were generated with immunoSEQ multiplex PCR, while TCRdb's copy carries only in-frame clones and drops some. This table holds around 15,000 clones, 80% to 95% found once. Specified time point: inflamed ileum from the surgical specimen. The material sequenced was ileal tissue. The origin of the receptors is an adult with Crohn's disease.

This chain joins TRBV6-1 and TRBJ2-2, with D possibly being TRBD1 (6 bases). The CDR3 totals 14 residues. CDR1 is MNHNS, CDR2 SASEGT, per germline. Trimming took off 3 bases at V and 6 bases at J, with 11 bases between the two ends. CDR3 bases: TGTGCCAGCAGTGAGACCAGGGGACCCGGGGAGCTGTTTTTT. Protein product: CASSETRGPGELFF.

The chain recombines TRBV7-9 with TRBJ1-2, with 9 bases that match TRBD1. Germline trimming cut 2 bases from V and 4 bases from J; bases unmatched to any gene: 8. Looked up from germline, CDR1 is SEHNR and CDR2 is FQNEAQ (reference sequence). The CDR3 runs 16 residues. CDR3 loop: CASSLTSGQGSYGYTF. CDR3 sequence (DNA): TGTGCCAGCAGCTTAACCTCGGGACAGGGTTCCTATGGCTACACCTTC.

The chain combines TRBV2 with TRBJ1-3, with 7 bases matching TRBD1. Germline V gene lookup returns CDR1 SNHLY and CDR2 FYNNEI. The V segment lost 4 bases and the J segment 4 bases; nucleotides outside the gene matches: 1. This CDR3 is 13 amino acids long. This CDR3 reads CASSGGQGNTIYF. CDR3 nucleotides: TGTGCCAGCAGTGGGGGACAGGGAAACACCATATATTTT.

This chain's CDR3 is CASRETSLYEQYF. The CDR3 coding sequence is TGCGCCAGCAGAGAGACTAGTTTGTACGAGCAGTACTTC. The chain is built from TRBV5-1 and TRBJ2-7; D may be TRBD2 (6 bases). V lost 5 bases, J lost 4 bases, and 13 bases lay in between. CDR3 length equals 13 residues. Germline V gene lookup returns CDR1 SGHRS and CDR2 YFSETQ.

The J gene is TRBJ1-1, the V gene TRBV5-1; D call uncertain. The CDR3 totals 13 residues. Trimming cost V 1 base and J 2 bases, with 6 bases left between them. Germline CDR1 reads SGHRS; CDR2 reads YFSETQ. The CDR3 nucleotides are TGCGCCAGCAGCTTGCGGATCAACACTGAAGCTTTCTTT. Translation: CASSLRINTEAFF.

The chain joins TRBV6-6 to TRBJ2-5; D remains ambiguous. V lost 2 bases to trimming and J lost 1 base, with 5 bases between them. Per germline, CDR1 MNHNY and CDR2 SVGAGI (reference sequence). The CDR3 spans 13 residues. CDR3 loop: CASSYVTQETQYF. CDR3 DNA: TGTGCCAGCAGTTACGTCACCCAAGAGACCCAGTACTTC.

V and J are TRBV27 and TRBJ1-2; D is undetermined. V lost 6 bases and J lost 4, with 12 bases in between. Germline V gene lookup returns CDR1 MNHEY and CDR2 SMNVEV (reference sequence). The CDR3 contains 13 residues. The CDR3 DNA reads as TGTGCCAGCAGCTCCTCTCCCCTCTATGGCTACACCTTC. Amino acid sequence: CASSSSPLYGYTF.

The gene calls are TRBV7-2 and TRBJ2-5, with 12 nucleotides matching TRBD2. J gave up 5 bases and V 0 bases, and 1 base lay outside the gene matches. CDR1 is SGHTA and CDR2 is FQGNSA in the germline V gene. This CDR3 is built from 15 residues. In DNA, the CDR3 is TGTGCCAGCAGCTTAGCAACTAGCGGGGGGGAGACCCAGTACTTC. Amino acids: CASSLATSGGETQYF.

The V and J genes are TRBV5-1 and TRBJ1-2, with unresolved D. CDR1 and CDR2 (germline): SGHRS, YFSETQ. V was shortened by 2 bases and J by 4 bases, with 18 bases between the two germline ends. The CDR3 spans 16 residues. Written as DNA, the CDR3 is TGCGCCAGCAGCTTAATTGGAAGCAGCCAAACCTATGGCTACACCTTC. Translating it yields CASSLIGSSQTYGYTF.

The V gene is TRBV18, the J gene TRBJ1-2; D gene ambiguous. Trimming took 3 bases from V and 0 from J, leaving 8 bases between them. Germline V lookup: CDR1 KGHSH, CDR2 LQKENI. CDR3 length: 14 residues. Written as DNA, the CDR3 is TGTGCCAGCTCACCTGAGGGAGCTAACTATGGCTACACCTTC. Translation gives CASSPEGANYGYTF.